This entry is about one T cell receptor (beta chain). The antigen it binds to is not known. No much larger clone exists at a distance of one base, and base qualities are not known. The CDR3 measures 17 amino acids from cysteine to phenylalanine. Kept here is only the CDR3 DNA, which spans 51 bases and is read in frame from base 1. V is cut back by 5 bases and J by 0 bases, with 11 bases in the junction unmatched. CDR1 and CDR2, per the germline V gene (reference sequence), are LNHDA and SQIVND. The sample originates from a study of shared clonotypes between healthy human individuals (dated by TCRdb to the early 2020s). A note on the overall study: A couple of women and a few men aged 18 to 49 years were included in the cohort. Blood TCR repertoires of about 5 healthy adults were deeply sequenced to estimate repertoire size and the extent of clonotype sharing between individuals. Libraries were prepared and TCR repertoires were sequenced by different laboratories using diverse techniques, in order to increase sequencing depth and limit assay-specific biases. Leukapheresis yielded between about 0.85 and 10 billion PBMCs per donor. For each donor, CD4 naive and CD4 memory were each run on three plates, CD8 naive on two plates, and CD8 memory on one plate.

What the research found in general, with its limitations: Across a few donors, approximately 4.6% of naive CD4, 3% to 4% of naive CD8, around 2.1% of memory CD4, and about 0.4% of memory CD8 clonotypes were shared. Naive subsets generally had larger estimated clonotype richness than memory subsets did. Because the study included only a small number of donors, the genetic and exposure-history diversity represented was limited. Compared with non-shared clonotypes, clonotypes shared by all four sorted-subset donors had higher generation probabilities. Sampling was limited to blood, and TCR repertoires in tissue likely differ from TCR repertoires in blood. Based on pairwise subsampling, the degree of clonotype sharing among donors was expected to be affected by sequencing depth. Rarefaction of sorted-subset datasets indicated incomplete sequencing despite the large sequencing depth.

Healthy HIV-negative adults with no recently reported acute infections or vaccinations were included as donors. Only Caucasian adults living in Nashville, Tennessee, USA were represented among the donors. CD4+ T cells were enriched by magnetic negative selection, after which naive cells were positively selected on CD45RA and the negative fraction was taken as the memory subset. Blood was collected by leukapheresis, and PBMCs were isolated by Ficoll-Histopaque density gradient centrifugation and then cryopreserved in liquid nitrogen vapor phase. Analytical flow cytometry was used to check the purity and quantity of each magnetically sorted T cell population. Each sorted fraction had its genomic DNA isolated and then quantified by UV absorbance on a Nanodrop 2000c. TCR CDR3 regions were amplified from genomic DNA by multiplex PCR using the deep immunoSEQ assay. Genomic DNA extracted from each cell subset was distributed evenly over all wells of several immunoSEQ 96-well plates, and each plate served as one replicate. For sorted subsets, 200 to 250 ng genomic DNA, equal to 30,000 to 35,000 T cell genomes, was loaded into each replicate PCR. Purified libraries were measured with a Qubit 3.0 fluorometer, size-checked on a Bioanalyzer 2100, and measured again with the KAPA Library Quantification kit. Every immunoSEQ 96-well plate was sequenced on a dedicated single-read 150-cycle Illumina NextSeq 550 flow cell. As for the authors' bioinformatics: Because the immunoSEQ output included only junctional sequences and no quality scores, the filtering could not be the same as the filtering used for full-length reads. Sequences were annotated with PyIR, a Python wrapper for IgBLAST v1.9, using IMGT germline references to assign V/J genes and CDR3. Reads were filtered out if the reads had weak V/J assignments (E-value above 1e-6), no CDR3, stop codons, out-of-frame junctions, or ambiguous translated residues. V3J clonotypes were defined as sequences sharing the same inferred V gene, J gene, and CDR3 amino acid sequence. The percentage overlap between two repertoires was calculated by dividing the number of shared unique clonotypes by the size of the smaller repertoire. RTK rarefaction, the Chao1 estimator, and Recon v2.1 estimates of unobserved clonotypes were used to assess repertoire richness. OLGA was used to compute generation probabilities for all TCRbeta clonotypes that the gDNA method yielded from a few donors. The table was pulled from immuneACCESS by TCRdb, which kept in-frame rearrangements only. Such tables lose some clones; where checked, under half of the loss comes from unresolved V genes, and the rest has no known cause. D and trimming come from the DNA, and the V and J calls and clone size come from that table. The sample table records 2,500,000 or so clones; roughly 90% of these occur just once. Together, the top ten hold 0.37% of the sample.

What was sequenced was naive CD4+ T cells from PBMCs. The meaning of the sample's cell subset or site label: CD45RA+ positively selected. The TCR originated in a young man in good health. Some clones in this sample may be carry-over from other donors' samples. Recombination joined TRBV19 with TRBJ2-7; TRBD2 lines up with 9 middle nucleotides. The nucleotide sequence reads as follows: TGTGCCAGTAGTCGCGGTAGCGGGAGTATTTCCTCCTACGAGCAGTACTTC. Translation gives CASSRGSGSISSYEQYF.